This TCR beta chain emerged from a study of PD-1 blockade in classical Hodgkin lymphoma. Study at large: Patients got intravenous nivolumab 3 mg/kg every 2 weeks.

Some clones are missing from TCRdb's copy, which holds only in-frame ones; the method was immunoSEQ multiplex PCR. There are approximately 50,000 clones in the sample; roughly 91% occur only once, and roughly 5% lies in the top ten. Study-level points and caveats: Any patient who commenced nivolumab under 1 year after ASCT was excluded.

Notes on this clone: Antigen: not known.

There was relapse after autologous stem cell transplantation in every patient, and there was variation in brentuximab vedotin exposure. Best responses fell into complete response, partial response or progressive disease. The V and J ends lost 4 bases and 4 bases respectively, with 7 bases between them. From germline, CDR1 is DFQATT and CDR2 SNEGSKA (reference sequence). The CDR3 is 11 residues long. The chain carries TRBV20-1 and TRBJ1-2; tentatively, D is TRBD1 (5 bases). The TCR originated in a human donor with classical Hodgkin lymphoma. Source: peripheral blood mononuclear cells (PBMCs), taken before the second cycle of nivolumab. CDR3 coding DNA: TGCAGTGCTAACGGGGGCTATGGCTACACCTTC. Translated, it gives CSANGGYGYTF.